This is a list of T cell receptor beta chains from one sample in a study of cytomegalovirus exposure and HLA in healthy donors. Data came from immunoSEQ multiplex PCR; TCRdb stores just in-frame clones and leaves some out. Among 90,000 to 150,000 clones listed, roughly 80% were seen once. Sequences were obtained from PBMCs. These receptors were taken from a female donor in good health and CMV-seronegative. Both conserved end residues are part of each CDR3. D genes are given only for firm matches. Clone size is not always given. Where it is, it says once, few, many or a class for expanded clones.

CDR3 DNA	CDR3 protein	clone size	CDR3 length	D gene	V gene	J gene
TGTGCCAGCAGCTTAAGGGGAGGCTATGGCTACACCTTC	CASSLRGGYGYTF	.	13	.	TRBV11-2	TRBJ1-2
TGCGCCAGCAGTGAGGTCGGGCAGCCCCAGCATTTT	CASSEVGQPQHF	few	12	.	TRBV10-1	TRBJ1-5
TGTGCCAGCTCACCCCCGACAGGGACATTTAACTATGGCTACACCTTC	CASSPPTGTFNYGYTF	.	16	TRBD1	TRBV18	TRBJ1-2
TGCGCCAGCAGCCGAAACCTCCGGGACAGCTCCTACGAGCAGTACTTC	CASSRNLRDSSYEQYF	few	16	TRBD1	TRBV4-3	TRBJ2-7
TGTGCCAGCAGTGACGACAGGGAACAAGATAATTCACCCCTCCACTTT	CASSDDREQDNSPLHF	.	16	TRBD1	TRBV27	TRBJ1-6
TGTGCCAGCAGTGAGGCCGGACTTGCAACTAATGAAAAACTGTTTTTT	CASSEAGLATNEKLFF	.	16	.	TRBV6-1	TRBJ1-4
TGCGCCAGCAGCCATAGAGCGGGGGGAACAGATACGCAGTATTTT	CASSHRAGGTDTQYF	.	15	TRBD2	TRBV4-1	TRBJ2-3
TGTGCCTGGAGGGGCGAGTTTTCCTATAATTCACCCCTCCACTTT	CAWRGEFSYNSPLHF	.	15	.	TRBV30	TRBJ1-6
TGTGCCAGCAGTTTATTCGGAGGCACTGAAGCTTTCTTT	CASSLFGGTEAFF	.	13	.	TRBV27	TRBJ1-1
TGTGCCAGCAGCGTATTGGACACAAATGGGGGCTACACCTTC	CASSVLDTNGGYTF	.	14	.	TRBV9	TRBJ1-2
TGCGCCAGCAGCTATGACGGACAAGAAATGAACACTGAAGCTTTCTTT	CASSYDGQEMNTEAFF	few	16	.	TRBV5-1	TRBJ1-1
TGTGCCAGCAAGCAGGGAGGCTATGGCTACACCTTC	CASKQGGYGYTF	.	12	.	TRBV28	TRBJ1-2
TGTGCCAGCAGCTTAAACAGGGGAACACCTGGAAACACCATATATTTT	CASSLNRGTPGNTIYF	.	16	TRBD1	TRBV5-4	TRBJ1-3
TGCGCCAGCAGCCTCCAGGGCTACGAGACCCAGTACTTC	CASSLQGYETQYF	once	13	.	TRBV5-1	TRBJ2-5
TGTGCCAGCTCACCGTCAGGACCAGGGGAGCCCCAGCATTTT	CASSPSGPGEPQHF	.	14	.	TRBV18	TRBJ1-5
TGTGCCAGCAGCGCGGCCGGGGGAGGACGGCATGAAAAACTGTTTTTT	CASSAAGGGRHEKLFF	.	16	.	TRBV9	TRBJ1-4
TGTGCCAGCAGCCAAGACAGGCATGGAGGCTACACCTTC	CASSQDRHGGYTF	.	13	.	TRBV14	TRBJ1-2
TGTGCCAGCAGCTTGTATGGGGAGACCGGGGAGCTGTTTTTT	CASSLYGETGELFF	.	14	.	TRBV7-9	TRBJ2-2
TGTGCCAGCAGTGAATGGGGACACAATAGCAATCAGCCCCAGCATTTT	CASSEWGHNSNQPQHF	.	16	.	TRBV6-1	TRBJ1-5
TGTGCCAGTAGTATAGATCTTGAGACAGGGAAGGCAGATACGCAGTATTTT	CASSIDLETGKADTQYF	.	17	TRBD1	TRBV19	TRBJ2-3
TGTGCCTGGAGTGTGGGGCCCTACGAGCAGTACTTC	CAWSVGPYEQYF	.	12	.	TRBV30	TRBJ2-7
TGTGCCAGCAGCCCCCTACCCGGGACAGGGGAGGTCGACAGCTTT	CASSPLPGTGEVDSF	.	15	TRBD1	TRBV9	TRBJ1-1
TGTGCCAGCGGTAAGGGACAGAAAGAGACCCAGTACTTC	CASGKGQKETQYF	once	13	TRBD1	TRBV2	TRBJ2-5
TGCAGCGCCGCAGAGGCAAGGTCCGGGGAGCTGTTTTTT	CSAAEARSGELFF	.	13	.	TRBV29-1	TRBJ2-2
TGTGCCAGCAGTTACGGGGACAGGGGAGCGCAGTATTTT	CASSYGDRGAQYF	.	13	TRBD1	TRBV6-5	TRBJ2-3
TGTGCCAGTAAGGGGCCTCCCTACTACGAGCAGTACTTC	CASKGPPYYEQYF	few	13	.	TRBV19	TRBJ2-7
TGTGCCAGCAGCCGCCCAGCAGGGGTTATATCCTACGAGCAGTACTTC	CASSRPAGVISYEQYF	once	16	.	TRBV7-2	TRBJ2-7
TGTGCCAGCAGCCGGACTAGCGGGGGTCGAGAGCAGTACTTC	CASSRTSGGREQYF	.	14	TRBD2	TRBV6-6	TRBJ2-7
TGCGCCAGCAGCGCGGGACAGACCTACAAGCAGTACTTC	CASSAGQTYKQYF	.	13	.	TRBV5-1	TRBJ2-7
TGCGCCAGCAGCCAAATAAGGACGGGGGTTCCCACTGAAGCTTTCTTT	CASSQIRTGVPTEAFF	.	16	.	TRBV4-3	TRBJ1-1
TGTGCCAGCAGCCCCGGTACCGAGTATGGCTACACCTTC	CASSPGTEYGYTF	once	13	.	TRBV7-2	TRBJ1-2
TGCGCCAGCAGCCAGGGACTAGCGGGGACCTACTCTGGGGCCAACGTCCTGACTTTC	CASSQGLAGTYSGANVLTF	.	19	TRBD2	TRBV5-1	TRBJ2-6